This TCR beta chain was sequenced in a study of blood T cell repertoires in COVID-19. The V end lost 0 bases, the J end lost 0 bases, and 9 bases lay between the germline ends. CDR3 length: 15 residues. Germline CDR1 and CDR2: SGHNT and YYREEE (reference sequence). The method was immunoSEQ multiplex PCR; TCRdb's version includes in-frame clones alone and lacks a portion of them. The sample yields roughly 120,000 clones, about 83% seen once. The clonotype was recovered from a human donor in a cohort sampled during active COVID-19. The sequenced sample consisted of peripheral blood. This chain uses TRBV5-4 with TRBJ2-5; tentative D call: TRBD2 (6 bases). CDR3 region: CASSLGIADQETQYF. CDR3 in DNA: TGTGCCAGCAGCTTGGGAATAGCGGACCAAGAGACCCAGTACTTC.